The 15 T cell receptor beta chains given below trace back to one sample, sequenced in a study of blood T cell repertoires in COVID-19. Using immunoSEQ multiplex PCR, the repertoire was profiled, and TCRdb retains in-frame clones only, with some absent. In the table there are about 200,000 clones, roughly 80% of which are singletons. The sequenced sample consisted of peripheral blood. The origin of the receptors is a man in his sixties with COVID-19, enrolled during active disease.

J is TRBJ1-3 and V is TRBV10-2; D is possibly TRBD1 (6 bases). CDR3 length equals 15 residues. From germline, CDR1 is WSHSY and CDR2 SAAADI. The ends were cut back, 2 bases at V and 7 bases at J, with 15 bases in the middle. The CDR3 bases are TGCGCCAGCAGTGAGATCACAGGGTACAGGAACACCATATATTTT. This translates into CASSEITGYRNTIYF.

This clone was seen a few times. Other DNA sequences in this specimen translate into the identical CDR3. This rearrangement joins TRBV7-2 to TRBJ1-2, with D possibly matching TRBD1 (6 bases). The V gene lost 3 bases and the J gene lost 5 bases, with 13 bases spanning the gap. This CDR3 spans 14 amino acids. Germline CDR1 and CDR2: SGHTA and FQGNSA. DNA of the CDR3: TGTGCCAGCAGCTTGCTCCGGGACACGTATGGCTACACCTTC. This encodes CASSLLRDTYGYTF.

The chain employs TRBV28 and TRBJ2-1; D may be TRBD2 (5 bases). This CDR3 is built from 14 residues. Trimming stripped 7 bases from V and 2 bases from J, with 12 bases between. The germline CDR1 and CDR2 sequences are MDHEN and SYDVKM. The CDR3 here is CASMVETTYNEQFF. The CDR3 DNA reads TGTGCCAGCATGGTGGAGACTACCTACAATGAGCAGTTCTTC.

This chain uses TRBV7-3 with TRBJ2-5; D is possibly TRBD2 (7 bases). The germline V gene encodes CDR1 SGHTA and CDR2 FQGTGA. This CDR3 contains 15 residues. Trimming cost V 5 bases and J 1 base, with 14 bases left between them. DNA for the CDR3: TGTGCCAGCAGCCAGGGGCGGGAGCCCCAAGAGACCCAGTACTTC. It yields the protein CASSQGREPQETQYF.

V gene TRBV30 combines with J gene TRBJ2-7; 9 positions agree with TRBD1. Germline V CDR1 and CDR2: GTSNPN, SVGIG (reference sequence). This CDR3 is 15 amino acids long. V lost 0 bases, J lost 0 bases, and 3 bases stayed unmatched. The CDR3 sequence: CAWSVETGGSYEQYF. The CDR3 DNA reads TGTGCCTGGAGTGTTGAGACAGGGGGCTCCTACGAGCAGTACTTC.

V usage is TRBV2 and J usage is TRBJ1-1; D perhaps matches TRBD1 (6 bases). Germline CDR1 SNHLY, CDR2 FYNNEI. The CDR3 is 13 residues long. Trimming removed 5 bases from V and 6 bases from J, with 13 bases in between. In DNA, the CDR3 is TGTGCCAGCAGTTCGGAGGGGGGGGCTGAAGCTTTCTTT. Translation: CASSSEGGAEAFF.

CDR3 sequence: CASSQEALGSNYGYTF. CDR3 nucleotides: TGTGCCAGCAGCCAAGAGGCCCTAGGCTCTAACTATGGCTACACCTTC. This chain connects TRBV3-1 (or the pseudogene TRBV3-2) to TRBJ1-2; D is undetermined. Germline CDR1 and CDR2: LGHDT and YNNKEL (reference sequence). The ends were cut back, 0 bases at V and 0 bases at J, with 11 bases in the middle. The CDR3 sequence is 16 residues long.

The chain joins TRBV28 to TRBJ1-5; TRBD1 matches 8 bases. The J segment lost 11 bases and the V segment lost 6 bases, leaving 15 bases of the junction unmatched. There are 15 residues in the CDR3. Germline V gene data show CDR1 as MDHEN and CDR2 as SYDVKM. As DNA, the CDR3 is TGTGCCAGCAGGAAACCCGGGACAGGCCGTCGAGCCCAGCATTTT. Translated: CASRKPGTGRRAQHF.

V usage is TRBV3-1 (or the pseudogene TRBV3-2) and J usage is TRBJ1-2, with D possibly being TRBD1 (6 bases). The CDR3 contains 15 residues. In germline, CDR1 is LGHDT, CDR2 YNNKEL (reference sequence). Trimming stripped 0 bases from V and 3 bases from J, with 11 bases between. The CDR3 DNA is TGTGCCAGCAGCCAAGAGGGGGCAAAATACTATGGCTACACCTTC. As protein: CASSQEGAKYYGYTF.

The chain has TRBV19 and TRBJ1-5, with D uncertain. Germline V gene lookup returns CDR1 LNHDA and CDR2 SQIVND (reference sequence). This CDR3 contains 14 residues. V was trimmed by 9 bases and J by 0 bases, leaving 12 bases between them. CDR3 nucleotide sequence: TGTGCCAGGCAATATCCCGGTAGCAATCAGCCCCAGCATTTT. Its protein is CARQYPGSNQPQHF.

The chain joins TRBV2 to TRBJ2-1, with 12 positions matching TRBD2. This CDR3 has 15 residues. J lost 4 bases, V lost 5 bases, and 3 bases had no gene match. The germline gives CDR1 SNHLY, CDR2 FYNNEI. The CDR3 coding sequence is TGTGCCAGCAGTCTGACTAGCGGGGGTTACAATGAGCAGTTCTTC. Its protein product is CASSLTSGGYNEQFF.

The genes are TRBV6-5 and TRBJ1-2, with TRBD1 matching over 8 bases. Germline CDR1 reads MNHEY; CDR2 reads SVGAGI. The CDR3 extends over 14 amino acids. V lost 6 bases, J lost 7 bases, and 10 bases stayed unmatched. The CDR3 loop is CASRPDREAGGYTF. The CDR3 DNA reads as TGTGCCAGCAGACCGGACAGGGAGGCGGGTGGCTACACCTTC.

The genes are TRBV7-6 and TRBJ2-1, with TRBD2 identical over 13 bases. Trimming at V came to 1 base and at J to 1 base, leaving 4 bases not matched to a gene. Looked up from germline, CDR1 is SGHVS and CDR2 is FNYEAQ. The CDR3 contains 18 residues. As DNA, the CDR3 is TGTGCCAGCAGCTTAGATTCGGGACTAGCGGGGTCCTACAATGAGCAGTTCTTC. Translated: CASSLDSGLAGSYNEQFF.

The chain is built from TRBV5-8 and TRBJ1-1; D perhaps matches TRBD1 (6 bases). V was shortened by 4 bases and J by 5 bases, with 21 bases between the two germline ends. The CDR3 is made up of 16 amino acids. Germline V gives CDR1 SGHTS, CDR2 YDEGEE. CDR3 DNA sequence: TGTGCCAGCAGCGTGGTGGGGGCCCTGGGAAAAACTGAAGCTTTCTTT. It specifies CASSVVGALGKTEAFF.

CDR3 region: CASSSAAGPLSYEQYF. The CDR3, as DNA: TGTGCCAGCAGTTCCGCAGCGGGACCCCTCTCCTACGAGCAGTACTTC. The chain recombines TRBV28 with TRBJ2-7, with TRBD2 matching over 7 bases. The CDR3 is 16 residues long. Germline V lookup: CDR1 MDHEN, CDR2 SYDVKM. Germline trimming cut 4 bases from V and 0 bases from J; bases unmatched to any gene: 9. Variable domain in full (rest from reference TRBV28 and TRBJ2-7): DVKVTQSSRYLVKRTGEKVFLECVQDMDHENMFWYRQDPGLGLRLIYFSYDVKMKEKGDIPEGYSVSREKKERFSLILESASTNQTSMYLCASSSAAGPLSYEQYFGPGTRLTVT.